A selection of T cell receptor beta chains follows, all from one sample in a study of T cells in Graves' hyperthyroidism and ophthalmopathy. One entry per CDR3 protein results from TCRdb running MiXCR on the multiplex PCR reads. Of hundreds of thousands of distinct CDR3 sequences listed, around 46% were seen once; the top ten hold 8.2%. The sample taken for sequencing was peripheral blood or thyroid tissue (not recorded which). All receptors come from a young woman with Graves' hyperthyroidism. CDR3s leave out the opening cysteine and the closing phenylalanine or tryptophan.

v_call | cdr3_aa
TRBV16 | ASSQPGLEQY
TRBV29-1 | SAGGTGGNQPQH
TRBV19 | ASSPEQGNTEAF
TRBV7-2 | ASSTRTGKRNEQY
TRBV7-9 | ASSLVTGTYEQY
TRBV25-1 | ASIRRGYTEAF
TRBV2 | ASSAGDSPLH
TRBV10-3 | AISAGIYGYT
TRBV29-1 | SVVQGTYEQY
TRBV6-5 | ASSYPYAGQPQH
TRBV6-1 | ARVRGRQWTYEQY
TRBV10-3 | AISSGVRGYT
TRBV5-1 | ASRSQETQY
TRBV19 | ASGQNNEQY
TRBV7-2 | ASSPDSGPDPYEQY
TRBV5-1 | ASSLTPERNYGYT
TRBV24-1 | ATSDLQGLAGGAGELF
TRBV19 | ASTTLRQEKEKLF
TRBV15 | ATSIRDRVYEQY
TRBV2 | ASSAEGRGNTIY
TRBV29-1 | SVDSLEGNIQYFGAGTQY
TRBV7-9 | ASSGTSGGGTEAF
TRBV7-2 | ASSLTGFQPQH
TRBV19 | ASSMGGRSNQPQH
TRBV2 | ALGGTDNYGYT
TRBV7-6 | ASSQELGTSVYEQY
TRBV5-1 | ASSLEEGAQPQH
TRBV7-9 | ASSLEQRNTEAF
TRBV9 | ASSVGGAGNSPLH
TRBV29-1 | SGREGVLTGELF
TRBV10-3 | AISEGTSGRDNEQF
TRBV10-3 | AITPGLATTTQY
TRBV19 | ASSAWTGRDNSPLH
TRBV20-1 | STRREYSYEQY
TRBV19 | ASSIDQRSHETQY
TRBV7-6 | ASSPARGRAGEKLF
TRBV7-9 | ASTPWRGDEQY
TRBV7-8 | ANPVQGAHGEKLF
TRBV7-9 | ASSPGTGEEL
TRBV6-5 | ASSSGSGNYEQY
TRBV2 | ASSAKNIQY
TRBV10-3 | AISGATGHGYT
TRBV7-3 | ASSLGQETHTEAF
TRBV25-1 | ASSGVYEQY
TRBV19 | ASSMDSKTTNEKLF
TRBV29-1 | SVDRFWRVVGYEQY
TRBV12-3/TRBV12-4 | ASSLEGWRGTEAF
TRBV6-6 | ASSPGAANEKLF
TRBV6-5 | ASSPSEGVGELF
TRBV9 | ASSPFGYEQY
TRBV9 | ASSLRLTANYGYT
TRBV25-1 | ASSQWGQGAGGYT
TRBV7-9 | ASSPGTGANQY
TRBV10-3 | ASSSTTGGPEAF
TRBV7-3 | ASSLDRLNRAF
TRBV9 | ASSHPGNLELF
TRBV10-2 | ASRQNTYEQY
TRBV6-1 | ASSLGTRDQPQH
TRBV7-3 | ASSYLGTGNTIY